The rows below give T cell receptor beta chains drawn from one sample of a study of T cell responses to AZD1222 COVID-19 vaccine. Profiling relied on immunoSEQ multiplex PCR, and the TCRdb table lists in-frame clones only, not all of them. The data show approximately 130,000 clones, roughly 85% seen once. The sample in question was peripheral blood, obtained 28 days after the second dose of the MenACWY control vaccine. The receptors were sampled from an adult who received the MenACWY meningococcal vaccine as a control. Both conserved end residues are part of each CDR3. D genes are given only for firm matches. Not every row has a clone size; where given, it reads once, few, many or a size class.

D: NA; size: few; J: TRBJ1-3; V: TRBV6-1; DNA: TGTGCCAGCAGTGATGTTGGGGCGGGAAACACCATATATTTT; CDR3: CASSDVGAGNTIYF
D: NA; size: few; J: TRBJ1-3; V: TRBV5-1; DNA: TGCGCCAGCAGGCCTGTGGCTGAAAGCTCTGGAAACACCATATATTTT; CDR3: CASRPVAESSGNTIYF
D: TRBD1; size: NA; J: TRBJ1-2; V: TRBV28; DNA: TGTGCCAGCAGTGGGACAGGATTCTATGGCTACACCTTC; CDR3: CASSGTGFYGYTF
D: TRBD1; size: NA; J: TRBJ1-2; V: TRBV28; DNA: TGTGCCAGCAGGGGAGGACAGGGCTATGGTAGCTACACCTTC; CDR3: CASRGGQGYGSYTF
D: TRBD1; size: NA; J: TRBJ2-7; V: TRBV12-3/TRBV12-4; DNA: TGTGCCAGCAGTACCGGACAGGGTAAGGACTTC; CDR3: CASSTGQGKDF
D: NA; size: NA; J: TRBJ1-5; V: TRBV10-2; DNA: TGCGCCAGCAGTCGGGGGCGATTGTGGACGGGACACGATTTGATGGGCAATCAGCCCCAGCATTTT; CDR3: CASSRGRLWTGHDLMGNQPQHF
D: TRBD1; size: NA; J: TRBJ1-6; V: TRBV4-3; DNA: TGCGCCAGCAGCCTCGGGACAGGGGTTAATTCACCCCTCCACTTT; CDR3: CASSLGTGVNSPLHF
D: TRBD2; size: NA; J: TRBJ2-2; V: TRBV5-1; DNA: TGCGCCAGCAGCTCGGGACTAGCGGGAGCGGCATCCGGGGAGCTGTTTTTT; CDR3: CASSSGLAGAASGELFF
D: TRBD1; size: NA; J: TRBJ2-7; V: TRBV12-3/TRBV12-4; DNA: TGTGCCAGTAAACAGGGGATCACCTACGAGCAGTACTTC; CDR3: CASKQGITYEQYF
D: NA; size: NA; J: TRBJ1-1; V: TRBV9; DNA: TGTGCCAGCAGGGGCGGCGGTGACACTGAAGCTTTCTTT; CDR3: CASRGGGDTEAFF
D: TRBD1; size: once; J: TRBJ1-1; V: TRBV27; DNA: TGTGCCAGCAGTCCCTGGGACAGTCCGAACACTGAAGCTTTCTTT; CDR3: CASSPWDSPNTEAFF
D: NA; size: NA; J: TRBJ2-3; V: TRBV5-5; DNA: TGTGCCAGCAGCCACCCGACTCCTCAGGGCCGCACAGATACGCAGTATTTT; CDR3: CASSHPTPQGRTDTQYF
D: NA; size: NA; J: TRBJ2-3; V: TRBV20-1; DNA: TGCAGTGCTAGTGACGGCAGCCGCACAGATACGCAGTATTTT; CDR3: CSASDGSRTDTQYF
D: TRBD2; size: NA; J: TRBJ2-3; V: TRBV5-1; DNA: TGCGCCAGCAGCCCGGGACTAGCGGGGAACACAGATACGCAGTATTTT; CDR3: CASSPGLAGNTDTQYF
D: TRBD1; size: NA; J: TRBJ1-4; V: TRBV27; DNA: TGTGCCAGCAGTTTCAAGTTCACAGGGGGCATTCCGGCAACTAATGAAAAACTGTTTTTT; CDR3: CASSFKFTGGIPATNEKLFF
D: NA; size: few; J: TRBJ1-5; V: TRBV6-5; DNA: TGTGCCAGCAGGAATAGCAATCAGCCCCAGCATTTT; CDR3: CASRNSNQPQHF
D: TRBD2; size: few; J: TRBJ2-6; V: TRBV5-4; DNA: TGTGCCAGCAGCTCCCCTAGCGGGGGGGCCGATGGGGCCAACGTCCTGACTTTC; CDR3: CASSSPSGGADGANVLTF
D: NA; size: NA; J: TRBJ2-7; V: TRBV27; DNA: TGTGCCAGCAGTTCAGGGACGTCCTACTACGAGCAGTACTTC; CDR3: CASSSGTSYYEQYF
D: NA; size: once; J: TRBJ1-5; V: TRBV7-3; DNA: TGTGCCAGCAGCTTAGCCGGGGGGGTAAATCAGCCCCAGCATTTT; CDR3: CASSLAGGVNQPQHF
D: NA; size: NA; J: TRBJ2-3; V: TRBV19; DNA: TGTGCCAGTAGTATAGTTGGGGTTTTACAAGATACGCAGTATTTT; CDR3: CASSIVGVLQDTQYF
D: NA; size: NA; J: TRBJ2-5; V: TRBV5-1; DNA: TGCGCCAGCAGCTTGGTGGAGGGGAGGCAGACCCAGTACTTC; CDR3: CASSLVEGRQTQYF
D: TRBD1; size: NA; J: TRBJ2-2; V: TRBV6-5; DNA: TGTGCCAGCAGGAGGCAGGGGGCGACCGGGGAGCTGTTTTTT; CDR3: CASRRQGATGELFF
D: NA; size: NA; J: TRBJ1-2; V: TRBV6-5; DNA: TGTGCCAGCACCCAGAGGGGTCTTGGTGGCTACACCTTC; CDR3: CASTQRGLGGYTF
D: TRBD1; size: few; J: TRBJ1-3; V: TRBV28; DNA: TGTGCCAGCAGTTCCGCTGGGACAGGGGCTGGAAACACCATATATTTT; CDR3: CASSSAGTGAGNTIYF
D: NA; size: NA; J: TRBJ2-2; V: TRBV6-4; DNA: TGTGCCAGCAGTGACTCCACCACCGGGGAGCTGTTTTTT; CDR3: CASSDSTTGELFF
D: NA; size: NA; J: TRBJ1-2; V: TRBV6-5; DNA: TGTGCCAGCAGCGCATCCGGGGCCTATGGCTACACCTTC; CDR3: CASSASGAYGYTF
D: NA; size: NA; J: TRBJ2-7; V: TRBV7-2; DNA: TGTGCCAGCAGCTTATATGAGGGAGCCTACGAGCAGTACTTC; CDR3: CASSLYEGAYEQYF
D: TRBD1; size: few; J: TRBJ2-7; V: TRBV5-1; DNA: TGCGCCAGCAGCTTAGGGCAGGGGGTCACCTACGAGCAGTACTTC; CDR3: CASSLGQGVTYEQYF